The T cell receptor beta chain under discussion was sequenced for a study of T cell changes during pregnancy in multiple sclerosis. The V gene end was trimmed by 4 bases and the J gene end by 5 bases; junction bases not matched to a gene: 8. Germline CDR1 reads MGHRA; CDR2 reads YSYEKL. CDR3 size: 14 residues. Sequencing used immunoSEQ multiplex PCR; TCRdb keeps in-frame clones, though not all of them. The sample contains tens of thousands of clones, roughly nine tenths of which appear only once. Specimen: CD4+ T cells from peripheral blood mononuclear cells, collected in the first trimester of pregnancy. The chain carries TRBV4-1 and TRBJ2-7, with 7 bases that match TRBD1. The clonotype was recovered from a female donor with multiple sclerosis, enrolled in a pregnancy study. CDR3 sequence (DNA): TGCGCCAGCAGCCTCCTCGAAGGGGGCCACGAGCAGTACTTC. Amino acids: CASSLLEGGHEQYF.